This is a list of T cell receptor beta chains from one sample in a study of CD8+ T cells in alopecia areata. Using immunoSEQ multiplex PCR, the repertoire was profiled, and TCRdb retains in-frame clones only, with some absent. Of 140,000 to 150,000 clones listed, about 60% are singletons. Sequenced here: CD4+ T cells sorted from blood, sampled at week 0. The receptors here all came from a human donor with alopecia areata. Both conserved end residues are trimmed from each CDR3. A D gene is named only where the DNA matches it firmly.

d_call: TRBD1
v_call: TRBV5-6
cdr3_aa: ASSARQGNYNEQF

d_call: .
v_call: TRBV7-9
cdr3_aa: ASSHLSGLEKLF

d_call: .
v_call: TRBV20-1
cdr3_aa: SARTDYGYT

d_call: .
v_call: TRBV29-1
cdr3_aa: SATIGGGRNQPQH

d_call: .
v_call: TRBV5-1
cdr3_aa: ASSLTRLSPLH

d_call: TRBD1
v_call: TRBV30
cdr3_aa: AWSTWTGPTEAF

d_call: TRBD2
v_call: TRBV4-2
cdr3_aa: ASSQDRAAGGAYEQY

d_call: .
v_call: TRBV18
cdr3_aa: ASSPGIPPYEQY

d_call: .
v_call: TRBV5-8
cdr3_aa: ASSLSPGGDGYT

d_call: .
v_call: TRBV4-2
cdr3_aa: ASSLLSEGETQY

d_call: .
v_call: TRBV4-3
cdr3_aa: ASSQEGGTKQKLF

d_call: TRBD1
v_call: TRBV7-2
cdr3_aa: ASSTTGVVPSGYT

d_call: .
v_call: TRBV7-2
cdr3_aa: ASSFRREEKLF

d_call: .
v_call: TRBV29-1
cdr3_aa: SVDGTGDGYT

d_call: TRBD2
v_call: TRBV2
cdr3_aa: ASSERTSGGTDTQY

d_call: TRBD1
v_call: TRBV29-1
cdr3_aa: SVQDRVAKNIQY

d_call: TRBD1
v_call: TRBV7-9
cdr3_aa: ASSPWTGQETQY

d_call: TRBD1
v_call: TRBV7-2
cdr3_aa: ASTTQGTGRQETQY

d_call: .
v_call: TRBV4-1
cdr3_aa: ASSPTGMQTQY

d_call: .
v_call: TRBV19
cdr3_aa: ASSSFGGEQF